This TCR beta chain was captured in a study of blood T cell repertoires in COVID-19. The V gene's germline CDR1 is SGHDN and CDR2 FVKESK. V gave up 3 bases and J gave up 2 bases; unmatched junction bases: 8. The CDR3 length is 19 residues. TCRdb's table, derived via immunoSEQ multiplex PCR, lists solely in-frame clones and lacks some. The sample includes under 300,000 clones, 75% to 90% seen only once; the top ten take around 4.6%. The sequence was obtained from a middle-aged woman who had recovered from COVID-19. Sequenced: peripheral blood. This chain joins TRBV14 and TRBJ2-1, with 15 bases identical to TRBD2. CDR3 nucleotides: TGTGCCAGCAGCCAGGGGACTAGCGGGGGGATCCGTCCCTACAATGAGCAGTTCTTC. It yields the protein CASSQGTSGGIRPYNEQFF.